This is a list of T cell receptor beta chains from one sample in a study of beta chain features in type 1 diabetes. Sequencing used immunoSEQ multiplex PCR; TCRdb keeps in-frame clones, though not all of them. The sample consists of about 710,000 clones, over 12% of them appearing once. Sequencing used naive CD4+ T cells from blood. These receptors were obtained from a man younger than 35 with type 1 diabetes. Both conserved end residues are part of each CDR3. The order of the fields is clone size, J gene, D gene, V gene, CDR3 protein, CDR3 DNA. A D gene is named only where the DNA matches it firmly. For some rows the clone size is stated as once, few or many, or as a class when expanded; others skip it.

abundance: .; j_gene: TRBJ2-3; d_gene: .; v_gene: TRBV9; CDR3aa: CASTRDGGADTQYF; CDR3nt: TGTGCCAGCACTCGAGACGGGGGCGCAGATACGCAGTATTTT
abundance: .; j_gene: TRBJ1-1; d_gene: .; v_gene: TRBV9; CDR3aa: CASSVVSSPNTEAFF; CDR3nt: TGTGCCAGCAGCGTAGTAAGTTCCCCGAACACTGAAGCTTTCTTT
abundance: .; j_gene: TRBJ2-2; d_gene: TRBD1; v_gene: TRBV10-3; CDR3aa: CAISDQGQGSGTGELFF; CDR3nt: TGTGCCATCAGTGATCAGGGACAGGGGTCGGGAACCGGGGAGCTGTTTTTT
abundance: few; j_gene: TRBJ2-2; d_gene: TRBD2; v_gene: TRBV9; CDR3aa: CASSALSGTGELFF; CDR3nt: TGTGCCAGCAGCGCTCTTAGCGGGACTGGGGAGCTGTTTTTT
abundance: few; j_gene: TRBJ2-5; d_gene: TRBD2; v_gene: TRBV7-2; CDR3aa: CASSPRLAEETQYF; CDR3nt: TGTGCCAGCAGCCCGAGACTAGCTGAAGAGACCCAGTACTTC
abundance: few; j_gene: TRBJ1-6; d_gene: .; v_gene: TRBV28; CDR3aa: CASRWGDSPLHF; CDR3nt: TGTGCCAGCAGGTGGGGGGATTCACCCCTCCACTTT
abundance: .; j_gene: TRBJ1-4; d_gene: .; v_gene: TRBV29-1; CDR3aa: CSVEQSEKLFF; CDR3nt: TGCAGCGTTGAGCAGTCCGAAAAACTGTTTTTT
abundance: few; j_gene: TRBJ2-5; d_gene: TRBD2; v_gene: TRBV30; CDR3aa: CAGSGNQETQYF; CDR3nt: TGTGCCGGTAGCGGGAACCAAGAGACCCAGTACTTC
abundance: few; j_gene: TRBJ2-7; d_gene: TRBD1; v_gene: TRBV7-2; CDR3aa: CASSYWTGVSEQYF; CDR3nt: TGTGCCAGCAGCTATTGGACAGGGGTAAGCGAGCAGTACTTC
abundance: .; j_gene: TRBJ1-1; d_gene: .; v_gene: TRBV2; CDR3aa: CASSEQGWNTEAFF; CDR3nt: TGTGCCAGCAGTGAACAGGGTTGGAACACTGAAGCTTTCTTT
abundance: few; j_gene: TRBJ1-6; d_gene: TRBD1; v_gene: TRBV27; CDR3aa: CASSINRGYNSPLHF; CDR3nt: TGTGCCAGCAGTATTAACAGGGGCTATAATTCACCCCTCCACTTT
abundance: .; j_gene: TRBJ2-7; d_gene: .; v_gene: TRBV7-9; CDR3aa: CASSEPGQLNPYEQYF; CDR3nt: TGTGCCAGCAGCGAACCGGGACAACTGAACCCCTACGAGCAGTACTTC
abundance: few; j_gene: TRBJ2-5; d_gene: TRBD1; v_gene: TRBV2; CDR3aa: CASMGQTNQETQYF; CDR3nt: TGTGCCAGCATGGGACAGACGAACCAAGAGACCCAGTACTTC
abundance: few; j_gene: TRBJ2-3; d_gene: .; v_gene: TRBV29-1; CDR3aa: CSVESVRGDTQYF; CDR3nt: TGCAGCGTTGAATCCGTAAGGGGGGATACGCAGTATTTT
abundance: few; j_gene: TRBJ2-3; d_gene: .; v_gene: TRBV2; CDR3aa: CASSDPDTQYF; CDR3nt: TGTGCCAGCAGTGACCCAGATACGCAGTATTTT
abundance: .; j_gene: TRBJ1-1; d_gene: .; v_gene: TRBV5-1; CDR3aa: CASSLQNQNTEAFF; CDR3nt: TGCGCCAGCAGCCTCCAGAACCAGAACACTGAAGCTTTCTTT
abundance: few; j_gene: TRBJ2-5; d_gene: TRBD1; v_gene: TRBV7-9; CDR3aa: CASSLGQIQETQYF; CDR3nt: TGTGCCAGCAGCTTGGGACAGATCCAAGAGACCCAGTACTTC
abundance: .; j_gene: TRBJ2-5; d_gene: .; v_gene: TRBV5-1; CDR3aa: CASSLTGAEETQYF; CDR3nt: TGCGCCAGCAGCTTGACGGGGGCGGAAGAGACCCAGTACTTC
abundance: .; j_gene: TRBJ2-3; d_gene: .; v_gene: TRBV2; CDR3aa: CASIQLSTDTQYF; CDR3nt: TGTGCCAGCATTCAGCTAAGCACAGATACGCAGTATTTT
abundance: few; j_gene: TRBJ2-7; d_gene: .; v_gene: TRBV30; CDR3aa: CAWTPHNGGYEQYF; CDR3nt: TGTGCCTGGACCCCCCACAACGGAGGCTACGAGCAGTACTTC
abundance: .; j_gene: TRBJ1-1; d_gene: TRBD1; v_gene: TRBV6-5; CDR3aa: CASRPGQGSTEAFF; CDR3nt: TGTGCCAGCAGGCCGGGACAGGGAAGCACTGAAGCTTTCTTT
abundance: .; j_gene: TRBJ2-5; d_gene: .; v_gene: TRBV7-2; CDR3aa: CASSLLRETQYF; CDR3nt: TGTGCCAGCAGCTTATTGCGAGAGACCCAGTACTTC
abundance: .; j_gene: TRBJ1-1; d_gene: TRBD1; v_gene: TRBV5-6; CDR3aa: CASSSRQGAKGTEAFF; CDR3nt: TGTGCCAGCAGCTCCCGACAGGGGGCTAAGGGCACTGAAGCTTTCTTT
abundance: .; j_gene: TRBJ2-7; d_gene: .; v_gene: TRBV2; CDR3aa: CASSESTRRLYEQYF; CDR3nt: TGTGCCAGCAGTGAATCGACAAGGAGACTCTACGAGCAGTACTTC
abundance: .; j_gene: TRBJ1-3; d_gene: .; v_gene: TRBV30; CDR3aa: CAWTGTFSGNTIYF; CDR3nt: TGTGCCTGGACCGGGACCTTCTCTGGAAACACCATATATTTT
abundance: .; j_gene: TRBJ1-1; d_gene: .; v_gene: TRBV27; CDR3aa: CASSPQGRNTEAFF; CDR3nt: TGTGCCAGCAGTCCCCAGGGCCGGAACACTGAAGCTTTCTTT
abundance: .; j_gene: TRBJ2-1; d_gene: .; v_gene: TRBV5-4; CDR3aa: CASNREWAVDEQFF; CDR3nt: TGTGCCAGCAACCGAGAGTGGGCCGTTGATGAGCAGTTCTTC
abundance: .; j_gene: TRBJ2-5; d_gene: .; v_gene: TRBV30; CDR3aa: CAWSFNRGGETQYF; CDR3nt: TGTGCCTGGAGTTTTAACAGGGGAGGGGAGACCCAGTACTTC
abundance: .; j_gene: TRBJ2-5; d_gene: TRBD1; v_gene: TRBV7-6; CDR3aa: CASSWTGRETQYF; CDR3nt: TGTGCCAGCAGCTGGACAGGGCGGGAGACCCAGTACTTC
abundance: few; j_gene: TRBJ1-1; d_gene: .; v_gene: TRBV27; CDR3aa: CASRNPNTEAFF; CDR3nt: TGTGCCAGCAGGAATCCGAACACTGAAGCTTTCTTT
abundance: .; j_gene: TRBJ2-5; d_gene: TRBD2; v_gene: TRBV7-2; CDR3aa: CASSPTSGGAETQYF; CDR3nt: TGTGCCAGCAGTCCTACTAGCGGGGGGGCAGAGACCCAGTACTTC
abundance: .; j_gene: TRBJ1-6; d_gene: TRBD1; v_gene: TRBV25-1; CDR3aa: CASSVGQGTNSPLHF; CDR3nt: TGTGCCAGCAGTGTGGGACAGGGGACTAATTCACCCCTCCACTTT
abundance: few; j_gene: TRBJ2-7; d_gene: TRBD2; v_gene: TRBV7-2; CDR3aa: CASSLGLAGARWDEQYF; CDR3nt: TGTGCCAGCAGCTTAGGGCTAGCGGGAGCGCGATGGGACGAGCAGTACTTC
abundance: few; j_gene: TRBJ1-3; d_gene: .; v_gene: TRBV11-2; CDR3aa: CASSLVFRADTIYF; CDR3nt: TGTGCCAGCAGCTTAGTTTTCCGGGCCGACACCATATATTTT
abundance: few; j_gene: TRBJ2-1; d_gene: .; v_gene: TRBV19; CDR3aa: CASSIGRYNEQFF; CDR3nt: TGTGCCAGTAGTATAGGCCGTTACAATGAGCAGTTCTTC
abundance: .; j_gene: TRBJ2-1; d_gene: .; v_gene: TRBV20-1; CDR3aa: CSARDPNEQFF; CDR3nt: TGCAGTGCTAGAGATCCCAATGAGCAGTTCTTC
abundance: few; j_gene: TRBJ2-3; d_gene: TRBD1; v_gene: TRBV25-1; CDR3aa: CASSARQGTTDTQYF; CDR3nt: TGTGCCAGCAGTGCCAGACAGGGGACCACAGATACGCAGTATTTT
abundance: few; j_gene: TRBJ2-7; d_gene: TRBD1; v_gene: TRBV2; CDR3aa: CASSARTGGNEQYF; CDR3nt: TGTGCCAGCAGTGCGAGGACAGGGGGCAACGAGCAGTACTTC
abundance: few; j_gene: TRBJ2-5; d_gene: TRBD1; v_gene: TRBV7-9; CDR3aa: CASSLGGQTGETQYF; CDR3nt: TGTGCCAGCAGCTTAGGGGGACAGACAGGGGAGACCCAGTACTTC
abundance: .; j_gene: TRBJ1-2; d_gene: .; v_gene: TRBV7-9; CDR3aa: CASSPGWGQGYTF; CDR3nt: TGTGCCAGCAGCCCCGGCTGGGGGCAAGGCTACACCTTC
abundance: few; j_gene: TRBJ2-1; d_gene: .; v_gene: TRBV9; CDR3aa: CASSVTLAHNEQFF; CDR3nt: TGTGCCAGCAGCGTAACGCTAGCTCACAATGAGCAGTTCTTC
abundance: few; j_gene: TRBJ2-5; d_gene: .; v_gene: TRBV7-2; CDR3aa: CASSLGGQETQYF; CDR3nt: TGTGCCAGCAGCTTAGGGGGGCAAGAGACCCAGTACTTC
abundance: .; j_gene: TRBJ2-3; d_gene: .; v_gene: TRBV27; CDR3aa: CASSPTSTGSTDTQYF; CDR3nt: TGTGCCAGCAGCCCAACTAGTACGGGCAGCACAGATACGCAGTATTTT
abundance: .; j_gene: TRBJ1-4; d_gene: .; v_gene: TRBV28; CDR3aa: CAHSAGQLREKLFF; CDR3nt: TGTGCCCACTCCGCGGGCCAGCTTAGGGAAAAACTGTTTTTT
abundance: few; j_gene: TRBJ2-3; d_gene: .; v_gene: TRBV7-9; CDR3aa: CASSLAGRADTQYF; CDR3nt: TGTGCCAGCAGCTTAGCGGGTAGGGCAGATACGCAGTATTTT
abundance: few; j_gene: TRBJ2-5; d_gene: TRBD2; v_gene: TRBV6-5; CDR3aa: CASSYSLAGRSQYF; CDR3nt: TGTGCCAGCAGTTACTCACTAGCGGGAAGGTCCCAGTACTTC
abundance: .; j_gene: TRBJ2-1; d_gene: TRBD2; v_gene: TRBV29-1; CDR3aa: CSAAAAGIYNEQFF; CDR3nt: TGCAGCGCCGCCGCAGCGGGGATTTACAATGAGCAGTTCTTC
abundance: .; j_gene: TRBJ2-7; d_gene: .; v_gene: TRBV5-4; CDR3aa: CASSSPWTETYEQYF; CDR3nt: TGTGCCAGCAGCTCACCTTGGACAGAGACCTACGAGCAGTACTTC
abundance: .; j_gene: TRBJ1-1; d_gene: .; v_gene: TRBV19; CDR3aa: CATNWGVNTEAFF; CDR3nt: TGTGCCACGAACTGGGGTGTGAACACTGAAGCTTTCTTT
abundance: .; j_gene: TRBJ1-1; d_gene: .; v_gene: TRBV14; CDR3aa: CASSGQMNTEAFF; CDR3nt: TGTGCCAGCAGTGGACAGATGAACACTGAAGCTTTCTTT
abundance: .; j_gene: TRBJ2-3; d_gene: .; v_gene: TRBV14; CDR3aa: CASSQDTDTQYF; CDR3nt: TGTGCCAGCAGCCAAGACACAGATACGCAGTATTTT
abundance: few; j_gene: TRBJ1-6; d_gene: .; v_gene: TRBV9; CDR3aa: CASSVRDSPLHF; CDR3nt: TGTGCCAGCAGCGTACGGGATTCACCCCTCCACTTT
abundance: .; j_gene: TRBJ2-7; d_gene: .; v_gene: TRBV7-2; CDR3aa: CASSPRGAYEQYF; CDR3nt: TGTGCCAGCAGCCCCCGGGGGGCGTACGAGCAGTACTTC